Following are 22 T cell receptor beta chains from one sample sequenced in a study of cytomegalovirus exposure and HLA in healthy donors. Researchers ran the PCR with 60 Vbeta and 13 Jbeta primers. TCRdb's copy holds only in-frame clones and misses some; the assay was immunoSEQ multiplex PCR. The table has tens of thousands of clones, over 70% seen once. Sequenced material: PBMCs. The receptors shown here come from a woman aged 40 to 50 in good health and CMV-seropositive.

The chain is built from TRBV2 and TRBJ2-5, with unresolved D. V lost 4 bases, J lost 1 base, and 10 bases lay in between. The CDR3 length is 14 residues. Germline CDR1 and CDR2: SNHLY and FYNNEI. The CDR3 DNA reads TGTGCCAGCAGTGTGGGCATATTCCAAGAGACCCAGTACTTC. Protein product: CASSVGIFQETQYF.

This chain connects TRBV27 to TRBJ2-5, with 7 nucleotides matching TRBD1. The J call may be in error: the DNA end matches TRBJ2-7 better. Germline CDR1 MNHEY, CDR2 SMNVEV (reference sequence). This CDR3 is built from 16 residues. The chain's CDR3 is CASSSPGQVSSYEQYF. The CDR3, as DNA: TGTGCCAGCAGTTCACCAGGACAGGTGAGCTCCTACGAGCAGTACTTC.

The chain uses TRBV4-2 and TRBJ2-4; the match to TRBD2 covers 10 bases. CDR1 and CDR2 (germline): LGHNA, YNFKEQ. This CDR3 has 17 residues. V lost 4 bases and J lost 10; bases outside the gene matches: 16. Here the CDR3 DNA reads TGTGCCAGCAGCCTTGAGAAAGCGGGAGGGCCTCGGAGTATTCAGTACTTC. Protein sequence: CASSLEKAGGPRSIQYF.

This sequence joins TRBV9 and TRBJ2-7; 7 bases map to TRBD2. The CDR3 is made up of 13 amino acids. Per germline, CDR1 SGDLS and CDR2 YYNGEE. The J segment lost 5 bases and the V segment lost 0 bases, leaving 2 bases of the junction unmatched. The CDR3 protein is CASSVVSGDEQYF. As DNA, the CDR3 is TGTGCCAGCAGCGTAGTCAGCGGGGACGAGCAGTACTTC.

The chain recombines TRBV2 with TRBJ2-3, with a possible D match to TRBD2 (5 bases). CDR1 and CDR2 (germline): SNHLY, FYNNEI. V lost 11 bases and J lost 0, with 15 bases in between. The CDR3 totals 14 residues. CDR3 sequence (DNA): TGTGCCTGCCACCGGGATACTAGCACAGATACGCAGTATTTT. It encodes CACHRDTSTDTQYF. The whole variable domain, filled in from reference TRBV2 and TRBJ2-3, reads EPEVTQTPSHQVTQMGQEVILRCVPISNHLYFYWYRQILGQKVEFLVSFYNNEISEKSEIFDDQFSVERPDGSNFTLKIRSTKLEDSAMYFCACHRDTSTDTQYFGPGTRLTVL.

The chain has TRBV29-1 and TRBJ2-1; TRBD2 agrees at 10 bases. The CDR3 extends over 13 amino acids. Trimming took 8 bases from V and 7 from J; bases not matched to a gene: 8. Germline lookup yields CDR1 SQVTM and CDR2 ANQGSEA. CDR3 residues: CSHLSGGLNEQFF. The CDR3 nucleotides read TGCAGCCACCTTAGCGGGGGGTTGAATGAGCAGTTCTTC.

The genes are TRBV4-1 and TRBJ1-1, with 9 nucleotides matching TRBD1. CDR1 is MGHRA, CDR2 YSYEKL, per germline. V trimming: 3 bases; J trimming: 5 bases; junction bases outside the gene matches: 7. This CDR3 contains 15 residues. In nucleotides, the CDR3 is TGCGCCAGCAGCCAGCCACAGGGGGCGCGAACTGAAGCTTTCTTT. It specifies CASSQPQGARTEAFF.

CDR3 DNA sequence: TGTGCCTGCGCCCGAGGGACAGTCTACAATGAGCAGTTCTTC. It yields the protein CACARGTVYNEQFF. The chain has TRBV2 and TRBJ2-1, with TRBD1 matching 7 bases. This CDR3 is 14 amino acids long. J gave up 3 bases and V 11 bases, and 10 bases lay outside the gene matches. Germline loops: CDR1 SNHLY, CDR2 FYNNEI.

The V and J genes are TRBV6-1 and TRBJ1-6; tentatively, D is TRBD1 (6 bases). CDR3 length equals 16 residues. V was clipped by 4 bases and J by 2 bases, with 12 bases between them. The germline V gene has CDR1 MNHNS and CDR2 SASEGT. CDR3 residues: CASSVNRDTYNSPLHF. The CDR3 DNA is TGTGCCAGCAGTGTAAACAGGGATACCTATAATTCACCCCTCCACTTT.

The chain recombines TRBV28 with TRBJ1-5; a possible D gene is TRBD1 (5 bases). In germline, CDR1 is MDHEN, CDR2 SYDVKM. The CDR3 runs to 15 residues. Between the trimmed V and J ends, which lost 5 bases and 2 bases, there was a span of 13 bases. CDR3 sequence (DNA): TGTGCCAGCAGTCCCCCCAGGGTCGGCAATCAGCCCCAGCATTTT. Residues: CASSPPRVGNQPQHF.

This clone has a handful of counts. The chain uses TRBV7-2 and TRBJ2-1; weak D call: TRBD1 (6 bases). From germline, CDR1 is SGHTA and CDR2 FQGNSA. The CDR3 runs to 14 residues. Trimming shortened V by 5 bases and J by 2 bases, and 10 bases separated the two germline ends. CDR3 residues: CASSQRTAYNEQFF. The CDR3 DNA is TGTGCCAGCAGCCAAAGGACAGCCTACAATGAGCAGTTCTTC.

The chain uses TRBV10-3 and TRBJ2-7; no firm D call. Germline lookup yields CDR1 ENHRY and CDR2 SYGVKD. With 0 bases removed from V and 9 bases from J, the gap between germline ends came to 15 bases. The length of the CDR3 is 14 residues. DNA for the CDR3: TGTGCCATCAGTGAGTCTAGTATTGTCAGGATGCAGTACTTC. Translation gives CAISESSIVRMQYF.

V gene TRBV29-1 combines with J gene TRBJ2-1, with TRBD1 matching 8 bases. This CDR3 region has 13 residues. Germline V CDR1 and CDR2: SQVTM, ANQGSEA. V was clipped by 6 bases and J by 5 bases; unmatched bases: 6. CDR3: CSVPGQVNNEQFF. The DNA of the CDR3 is TGCAGCGTACCGGGACAGGTAAACAATGAGCAGTTCTTC.

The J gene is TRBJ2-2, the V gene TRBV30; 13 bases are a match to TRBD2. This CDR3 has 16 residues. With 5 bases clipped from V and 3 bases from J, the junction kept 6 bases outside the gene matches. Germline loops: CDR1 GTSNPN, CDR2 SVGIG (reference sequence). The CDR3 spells CAWVGLAGAYTGELFF. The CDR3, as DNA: TGTGCCTGGGTCGGACTAGCGGGAGCTTACACCGGGGAGCTGTTTTTT. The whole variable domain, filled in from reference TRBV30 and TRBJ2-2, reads SQTIHQWPATLVQPVGSPLSLECTVEGTSNPNLYWYRQAAGRGLQLLFYSVGIGQISSEVPQNLSASRPQDRQFILSSKKLLLSDSGFYLCAWVGLAGAYTGELFFGEGSRLTVL.

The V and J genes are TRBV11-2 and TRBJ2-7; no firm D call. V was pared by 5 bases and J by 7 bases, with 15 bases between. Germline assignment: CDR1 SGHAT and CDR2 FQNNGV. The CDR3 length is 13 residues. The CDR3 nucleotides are TGTGCCAGCAGCCCCTCTACACTACGAGAGCAGTACTTC. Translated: CASSPSTLREQYF.

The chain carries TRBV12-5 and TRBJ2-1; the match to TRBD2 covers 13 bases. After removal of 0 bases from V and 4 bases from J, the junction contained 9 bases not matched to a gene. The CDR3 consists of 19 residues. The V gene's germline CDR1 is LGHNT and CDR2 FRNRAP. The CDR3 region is CASGLVRLAGLAGYNEQFF. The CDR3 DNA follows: TGTGCTAGTGGTTTGGTACGTCTGGCGGGACTAGCGGGGTACAATGAGCAGTTCTTC.

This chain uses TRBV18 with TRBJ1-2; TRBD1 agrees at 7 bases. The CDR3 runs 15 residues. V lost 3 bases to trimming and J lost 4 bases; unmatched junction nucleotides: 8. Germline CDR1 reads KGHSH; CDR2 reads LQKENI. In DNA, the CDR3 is TGTGCCAGCTCACCCTCAGGGGGTCGCTCCTATGGCTACACCTTC. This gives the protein CASSPSGGRSYGYTF.

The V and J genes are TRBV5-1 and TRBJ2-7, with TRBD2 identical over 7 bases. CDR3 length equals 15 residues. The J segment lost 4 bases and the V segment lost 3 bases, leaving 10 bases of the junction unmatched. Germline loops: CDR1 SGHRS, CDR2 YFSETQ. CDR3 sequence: CASSSGGGGSYEQYF. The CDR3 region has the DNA TGCGCCAGCAGCTCGGGTGGGGGAGGGTCATACGAGCAGTACTTC. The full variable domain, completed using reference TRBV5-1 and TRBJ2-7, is KAGVTQTPRYLIKTRGQQVTLSCSPISGHRSVSWYQQTPGQGLQFLFEYFSETQRNKGNFPGRFSGRQFSNSRSEMNVSTLELGDSALYLCASSSGGGGSYEQYFGPGTRLTVT.

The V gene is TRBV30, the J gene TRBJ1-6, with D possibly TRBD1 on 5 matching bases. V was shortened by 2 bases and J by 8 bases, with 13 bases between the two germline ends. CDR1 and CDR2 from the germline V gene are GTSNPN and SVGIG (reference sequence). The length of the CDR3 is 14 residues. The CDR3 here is CAWSIRGADSPLHF. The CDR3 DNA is TGTGCCTGGAGTATAAGGGGCGCCGATTCACCCCTCCACTTT.

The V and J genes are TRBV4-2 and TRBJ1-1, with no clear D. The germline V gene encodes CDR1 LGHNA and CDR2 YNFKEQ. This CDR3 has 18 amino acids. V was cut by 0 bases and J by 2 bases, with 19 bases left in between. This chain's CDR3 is CASSQDSPFGRENTEAFF. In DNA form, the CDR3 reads TGTGCCAGCAGCCAAGATAGCCCCTTCGGAAGAGAAAACACTGAAGCTTTCTTT.

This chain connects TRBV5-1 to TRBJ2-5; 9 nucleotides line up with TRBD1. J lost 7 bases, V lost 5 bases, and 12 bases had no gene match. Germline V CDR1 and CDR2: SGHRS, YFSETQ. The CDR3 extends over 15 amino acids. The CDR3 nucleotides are TGCGCCAGCAGTTCTGGGACAGGGTTGAGTAGGACCCAGTACTTC. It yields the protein CASSSGTGLSRTQYF.

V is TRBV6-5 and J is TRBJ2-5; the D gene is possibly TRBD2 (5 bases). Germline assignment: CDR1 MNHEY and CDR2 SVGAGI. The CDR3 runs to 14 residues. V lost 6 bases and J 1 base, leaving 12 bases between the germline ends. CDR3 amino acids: CASSNSVGQETQYF. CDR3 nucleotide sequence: TGTGCCAGCAGCAATAGCGTAGGCCAAGAGACCCAGTACTTC.